This TCR beta chain is drawn from a study of cytomegalovirus exposure and HLA in healthy donors (dated by TCRdb to 2016 to 2017). Regarding the research as a whole: The 550 to 750 repertoires of the first cohort and the 120 validation repertoires were produced on the same platform, according to a later analysis. The study aimed to test whether signatures of past pathogen exposure could be identified by cataloging public T cell receptors. Along with the roughly 670-subject first cohort, a separate validation cohort of around 110 different subjects was used. To predict cytomegalovirus infection status, the study combined high-throughput TCR immunosequencing, statistical association of individual TCRs with disease status, and machine learning. Findings and caveats that apply to the study as a whole: The authors suggested that the approach could potentially be extended to other disease states and immunological phenotypes. Across donors, most TCR sequences were observed very rarely, whereas some public TCRs were present in many individuals. A later analysis lacked HLA typing for the validation cohort, so it scored co-occurrence in that cohort across all 110 or so repertoires. In vitro tests confirmed that a few of the cytomegalovirus-associated TCR beta chains recognize cytomegalovirus antigens. In a later analysis, TCRs clustered in the first cohort were found to also tend to co-occur in the 130 or so validation repertoires, with 94% of cluster scores above 0. A total of 164 TCR beta chains were listed by the study as associated with cytomegalovirus. The classifier was reported to diagnose cytomegalovirus status with high specificity and sensitivity in both the original cohort and the validation cohort.

Including cysteine and phenylalanine, the CDR3 has 15 amino acids. The read is trimmed to its CDR3 DNA, 45 bases read in frame from base 1. CDR1 and CDR2 are read off the germline V gene as SNHLY and FYNNEI. V is shortened by 11 bases, J by 1 base, and the region joining them spans 17 bases. The method behind the library was the immunoSEQ multiplex PCR assay. The paper's data handling went like this. To diagnose cytomegalovirus status from the catalog of TCR beta chain sequences, a statistical classification framework was built. In its TCRdb copy, this immuneACCESS table keeps in-frame sequences only and misses some clones. Where compared with another copy, unresolved V genes explain less than half of these, and the others have no known cause. That table supplies the V and J calls and clone size; D and trimming were determined from the DNA. Present in this sample are 150,000 to 200,000 clones, almost 85% of which were seen just once. About a tenth of the sample comes from the top ten.

Donors formed part of the validation cohort, which comprised 120 subjects and was distinct from the first cohort of under 800 subjects. For this clone: The antigen this receptor binds is unknown. Qualities for individual bases were not recorded, and no much larger clone is one base off.

Rearrangement joined TRBV2 to TRBJ2-2, with TRBD2 perhaps the D gene, on 6 matching bases. The specimen was PBMCs. The sequence came from a man aged 25-45 years in good health and CMV-seropositive. The CDR3 reads CAFRTGLMNTGELFF. DNA sequence: TGTGCCTTTCGAACGGGACTCATGAACACCGGGGAGCTGTTTTTT.